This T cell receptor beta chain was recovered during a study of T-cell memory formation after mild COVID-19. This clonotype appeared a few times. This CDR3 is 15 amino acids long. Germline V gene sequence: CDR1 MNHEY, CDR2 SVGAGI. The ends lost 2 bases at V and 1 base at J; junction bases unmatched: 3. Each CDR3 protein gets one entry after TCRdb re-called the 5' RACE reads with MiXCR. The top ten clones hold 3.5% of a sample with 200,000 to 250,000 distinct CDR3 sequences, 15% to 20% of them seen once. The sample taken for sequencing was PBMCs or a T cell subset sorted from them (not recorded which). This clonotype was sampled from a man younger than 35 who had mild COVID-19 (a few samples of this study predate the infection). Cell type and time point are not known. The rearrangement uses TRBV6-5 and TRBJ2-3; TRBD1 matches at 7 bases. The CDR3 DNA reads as TGTGCCAGCAGTTACGTAAGGGGGCGCACAGATACGCAGTATTTT. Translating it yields CASSYVRGRTDTQYF.